This T cell receptor (beta chain) came from a study of Graves' ophthalmopathy and Graves' hyperthyroidism. Study summary: Peripheral blood sampling occurred at initial diagnosis, before any treatment.

The CDR3 is 15 amino acids. Germline CDR1 and CDR2: MGHDK and SYGVNS. Pregnant or lactating patients and those with other autoimmune diseases or uncontrolled infections were excluded. On this clonotype: Its specificity is unknown. The junction departs from germline at one end; a sequencing error may be responsible.

Study-wide results and limits: Blood was where most expanded thyroid clonotypes above 0.001 frequency also turned up.

Amplifying from RNA transcripts, the study obtained TCR beta CDR3 regions. The authors performed first-round RT-PCR with HTBI primers and then a second-round multiplex PCR. TCRdb reanalysed the multiplex PCR reads using MiXCR and keeps one entry per CDR3 protein. This table holds 650,000 to 900,000 distinct CDR3 sequences, around 40% found once. The sequenced sample was peripheral blood. V is TRBV25-1 and J is TRBJ2-7; a weak D match, TRBD1 (6 bases). The sequence was collected from an adult man with Graves' ophthalmopathy. The CDR3 DNA reads TGTGCCAGCAGCTGGGGGCCTGGGCCCTCCTACGAGCAGTGCTTC. It encodes CASSWGPGPSYEQCF.